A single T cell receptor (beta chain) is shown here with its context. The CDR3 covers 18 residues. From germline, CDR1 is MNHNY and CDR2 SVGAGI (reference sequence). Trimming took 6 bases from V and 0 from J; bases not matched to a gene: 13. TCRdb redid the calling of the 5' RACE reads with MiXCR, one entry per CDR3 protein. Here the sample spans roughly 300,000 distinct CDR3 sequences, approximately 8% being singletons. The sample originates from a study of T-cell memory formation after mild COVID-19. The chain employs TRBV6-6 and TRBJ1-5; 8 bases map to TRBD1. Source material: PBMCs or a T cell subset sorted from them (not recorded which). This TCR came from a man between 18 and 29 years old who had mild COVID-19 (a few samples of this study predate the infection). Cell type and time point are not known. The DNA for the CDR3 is TGTGCCAGCAGCACCGGGACAGGCCACTTTTATAGCAATCAGCCCCAGCATTTT. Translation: CASSTGTGHFYSNQPQHF.